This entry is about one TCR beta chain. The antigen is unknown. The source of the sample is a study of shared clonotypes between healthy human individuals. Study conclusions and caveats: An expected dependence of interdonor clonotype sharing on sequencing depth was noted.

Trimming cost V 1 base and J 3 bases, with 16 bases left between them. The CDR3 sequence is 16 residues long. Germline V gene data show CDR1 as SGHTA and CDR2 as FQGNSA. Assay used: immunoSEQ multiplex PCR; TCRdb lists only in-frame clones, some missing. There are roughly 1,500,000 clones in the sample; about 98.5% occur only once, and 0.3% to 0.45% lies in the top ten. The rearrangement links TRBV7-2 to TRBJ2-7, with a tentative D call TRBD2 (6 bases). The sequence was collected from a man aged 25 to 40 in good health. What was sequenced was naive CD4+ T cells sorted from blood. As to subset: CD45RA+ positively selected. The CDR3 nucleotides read TGTGCCAGCAGCTTAGTAGGAGGGCTGCTCGACTACGAGCAGTACTTC. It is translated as CASSLVGGLLDYEQYF.